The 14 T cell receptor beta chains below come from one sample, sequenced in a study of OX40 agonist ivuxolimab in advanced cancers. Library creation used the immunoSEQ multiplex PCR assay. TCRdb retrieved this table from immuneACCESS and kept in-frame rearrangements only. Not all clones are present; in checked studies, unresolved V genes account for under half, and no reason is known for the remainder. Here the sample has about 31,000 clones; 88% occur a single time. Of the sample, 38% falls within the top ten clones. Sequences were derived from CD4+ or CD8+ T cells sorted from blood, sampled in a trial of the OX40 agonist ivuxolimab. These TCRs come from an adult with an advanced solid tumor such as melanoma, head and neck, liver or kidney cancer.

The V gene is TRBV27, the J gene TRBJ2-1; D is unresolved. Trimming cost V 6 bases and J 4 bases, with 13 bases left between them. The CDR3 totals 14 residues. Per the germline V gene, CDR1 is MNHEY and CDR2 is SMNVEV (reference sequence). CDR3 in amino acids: CASSLWALYNEQFF. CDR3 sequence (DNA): TGTGCCAGCAGCCTTTGGGCCCTTTACAATGAGCAGTTCTTC.

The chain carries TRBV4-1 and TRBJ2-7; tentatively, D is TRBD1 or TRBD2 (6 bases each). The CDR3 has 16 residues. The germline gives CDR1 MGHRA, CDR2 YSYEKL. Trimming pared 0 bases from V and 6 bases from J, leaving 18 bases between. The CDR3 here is CASSQEKVLGGSEQYF. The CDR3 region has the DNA TGCGCCAGCAGCCAAGAAAAAGTGTTAGGGGGGTCCGAGCAGTACTTC.

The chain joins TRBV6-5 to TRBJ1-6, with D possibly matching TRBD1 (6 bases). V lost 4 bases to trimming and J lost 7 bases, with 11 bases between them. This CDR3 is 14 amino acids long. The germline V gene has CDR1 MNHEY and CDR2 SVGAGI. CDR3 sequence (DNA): TGTGCCAGCAGTTGGCCAGGGGTAAATTCACCCCTCCACTTT. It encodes CASSWPGVNSPLHF.

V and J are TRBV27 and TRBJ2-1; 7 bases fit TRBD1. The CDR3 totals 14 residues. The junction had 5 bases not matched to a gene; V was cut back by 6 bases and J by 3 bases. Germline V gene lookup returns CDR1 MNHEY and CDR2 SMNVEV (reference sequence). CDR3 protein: CASSLTGDYNEQFF. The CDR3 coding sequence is TGTGCCAGCAGCCTTACAGGGGACTACAATGAGCAGTTCTTC.

The CDR3 loop is CAISIAGGHVNEQFF. In nucleotides, the CDR3 is TGTGCCATTTCGATAGCGGGAGGGCACGTCAATGAGCAGTTCTTC. This rearrangement joins TRBV19 to TRBJ2-1, with 11 bases aligning to TRBD2. V was clipped by 10 bases and J by 6 bases; unmatched bases: 11. This CDR3 comprises 15 residues. Germline values: CDR1 LNHDA, CDR2 SQIVND (reference sequence).

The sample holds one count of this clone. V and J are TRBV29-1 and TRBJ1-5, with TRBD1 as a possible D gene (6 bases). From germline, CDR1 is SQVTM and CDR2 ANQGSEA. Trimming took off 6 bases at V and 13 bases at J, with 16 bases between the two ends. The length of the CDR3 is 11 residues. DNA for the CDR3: TGCAGCGTGGGTGACGGGGGCAAGCAGCATTTT. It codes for CSVGDGGKQHF.

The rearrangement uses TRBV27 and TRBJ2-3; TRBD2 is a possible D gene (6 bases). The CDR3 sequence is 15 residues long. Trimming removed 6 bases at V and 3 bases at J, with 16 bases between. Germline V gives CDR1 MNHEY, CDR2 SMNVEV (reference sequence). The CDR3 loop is CASRKREYLTDTQYF. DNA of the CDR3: TGTGCCAGCAGAAAACGGGAGTATCTTACAGATACGCAGTATTTT.

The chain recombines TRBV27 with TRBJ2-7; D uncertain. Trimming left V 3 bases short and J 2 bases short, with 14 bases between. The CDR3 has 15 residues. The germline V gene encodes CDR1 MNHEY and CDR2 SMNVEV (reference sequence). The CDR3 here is CASSFSSQTAYEQYF. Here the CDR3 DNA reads TGTGCCAGCAGTTTCTCAAGCCAAACGGCCTACGAGCAGTACTTC.

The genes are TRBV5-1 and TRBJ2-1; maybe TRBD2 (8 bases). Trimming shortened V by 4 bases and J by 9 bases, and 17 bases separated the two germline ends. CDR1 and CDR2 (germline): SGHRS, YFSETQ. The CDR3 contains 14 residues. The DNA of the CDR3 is TGCGCCAGCAGCACGGGACTAGGGGGCATTGAGCAGTTCTTC. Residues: CASSTGLGGIEQFF.

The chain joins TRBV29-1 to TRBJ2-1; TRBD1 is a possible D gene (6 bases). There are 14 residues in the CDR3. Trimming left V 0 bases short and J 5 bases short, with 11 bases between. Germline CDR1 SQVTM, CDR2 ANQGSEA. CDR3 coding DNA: TGCAGCGTTGAAGATCGAAGGGGGAACAATGAGCAGTTCTTC. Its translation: CSVEDRRGNNEQFF.

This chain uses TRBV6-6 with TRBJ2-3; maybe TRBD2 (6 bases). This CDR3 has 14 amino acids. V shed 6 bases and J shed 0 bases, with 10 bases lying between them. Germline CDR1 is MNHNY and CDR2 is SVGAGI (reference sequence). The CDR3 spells CASRSGTSTDTQYF. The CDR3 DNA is TGTGCCAGCAGGTCAGGGACTAGCACAGATACGCAGTATTTT.

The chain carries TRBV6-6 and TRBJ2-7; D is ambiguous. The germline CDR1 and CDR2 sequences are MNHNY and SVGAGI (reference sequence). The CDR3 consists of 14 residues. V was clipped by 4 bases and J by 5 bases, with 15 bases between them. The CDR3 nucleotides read TGTGCCAGCAGTTTACTGGTTCCGATGGACGAGCAGTACTTC. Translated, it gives CASSLLVPMDEQYF.

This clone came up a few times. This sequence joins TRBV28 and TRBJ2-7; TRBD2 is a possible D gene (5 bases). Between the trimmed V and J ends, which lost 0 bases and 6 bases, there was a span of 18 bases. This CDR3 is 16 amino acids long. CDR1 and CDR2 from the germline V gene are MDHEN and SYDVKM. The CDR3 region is CASSLWTTTLLIEQYF. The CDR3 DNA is TGTGCCAGCAGTTTATGGACGACTACCCTTCTAATCGAGCAGTACTTC.

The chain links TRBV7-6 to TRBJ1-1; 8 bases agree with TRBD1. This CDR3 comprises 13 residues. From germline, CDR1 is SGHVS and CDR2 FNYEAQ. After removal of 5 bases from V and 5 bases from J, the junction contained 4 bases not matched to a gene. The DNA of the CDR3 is TGTGCCAGCAGCGCGACAGGGGTTACTGAAGCTTTCTTT. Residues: CASSATGVTEAFF.